A selection of T cell receptor beta chains follows, all from one sample in a study of naive and memory T cell subsets. TCRdb passed the UMI-ligation and nested PCR reads through MiXCR, listing each CDR3 protein once. The sample yields around 110,000 distinct CDR3 sequences, 35% to 45% seen once. The sample was central memory CD4+ T cells from blood. These receptors all stem from a human donor in good health. Each CDR3 is given with its conserved first and last residue. The D gene is left open where the match is weak. The listing skips clone size in some rows; elsewhere it reads once, few, many or a size class.

D gene	V gene	J gene	clone size	CDR3 protein	CDR3 DNA
-	TRBV5-1	TRBJ2-7	few	CASSLGYPVSGEQYF	TGCGCCAGCAGCTTGGGCTATCCGGTTTCGGGAGAGCAGTACTTC
-	TRBV29-1	TRBJ1-2	-	CSVDGQSYGYTF	TGCAGCGTTGACGGGCAGAGCTATGGCTACACCTTC
TRBD1	TRBV6-1	TRBJ2-1	-	CASSPDRGGYNEQFF	TGTGCCAGCAGCCCCGACAGGGGGGGTTACAATGAGCAGTTCTTC
TRBD2	TRBV3-1	TRBJ2-1	-	CASSQEGRGRDNEQFF	TGTGCCAGCAGCCAAGAAGGGCGCGGGAGAGACAATGAGCAGTTCTTC
-	TRBV19	TRBJ2-3	-	CASSLGLADTQYF	TGTGCCAGTAGTCTCGGATTGGCAGATACGCAGTATTTT
TRBD1	TRBV28	TRBJ1-3	-	CASSFSGQNSGNTIYF	TGTGCCAGCAGTTTTTCGGGACAGAACTCTGGAAACACCATATATTTT
TRBD2	TRBV9	TRBJ2-4	many	CASSAGTSGNIQYF	TGTGCCAGCAGCGCTGGGACTAGCGGAAACATTCAGTACTTC
-	TRBV29-1	TRBJ1-3	few	CSVERGNTIYF	TGCAGCGTTGAGCGTGGAAACACCATATATTTT
-	TRBV29-1	TRBJ1-1	few	CSVERNLNTEAFF	TGCAGCGTTGAGAGAAACCTGAACACTGAAGCTTTCTTT
-	TRBV29-1	TRBJ2-7	-	CSVGYSYEQYF	TGCAGCGTTGGATACTCCTACGAGCAGTACTTC
-	TRBV29-1	TRBJ2-5	many	CSVEDYGETQYF	TGCAGCGTTGAAGATTACGGAGAGACCCAGTACTTC
-	TRBV5-1	TRBJ1-1	-	CASSLTRDSFSTEAFF	TGCGCCAGCAGCTTGACCCGCGACAGCTTCAGCACTGAAGCTTTCTTT
-	TRBV28	TRBJ1-2	few	CASSHGHPDSANYGYTF	TGTGCCAGCAGCCACGGACATCCGGACTCAGCTAACTATGGCTACACCTTC
TRBD1	TRBV7-9	TRBJ2-1	few	CASSLRTGDDEQFF	TGTGCCAGCAGCCTCCGGACAGGGGATGATGAGCAGTTCTTC
-	TRBV11-2	TRBJ1-2	few	CASIGATPYGYTF	TGTGCCAGCATAGGGGCAACCCCCTATGGCTACACCTTC
TRBD2	TRBV5-1	TRBJ2-7	few	CASSLVRGGRYYEQYF	TGCGCCAGCAGCTTGGTTCGGGGCGGGAGGTACTACGAGCAGTACTTC
TRBD1	TRBV6-2/TRBV6-3	TRBJ1-2	-	CASSLSGTANYGYTF	TGTGCCAGCAGCCTATCCGGGACAGCTAACTATGGCTACACCTTC
TRBD2	TRBV29-1	TRBJ2-2	-	CSATGLAGKTNTGELFF	TGCAGCGCCACCGGACTAGCGGGAAAGACGAACACCGGGGAGCTGTTTTTT
-	TRBV29-1	TRBJ1-3	medium-sized	CSVGVQGGGNTIYF	TGCAGCGTTGGGGTTCAGGGTGGTGGAAACACCATATATTTT
-	TRBV2	TRBJ2-3	-	CASSDQGGRTDTQYF	TGTGCCAGCAGTGACCAGGGAGGACGCACAGATACGCAGTATTTT
TRBD2	TRBV20-1	TRBJ2-1	few	CSARVTSGSSYNEQFF	TGCAGTGCTAGAGTAACTAGCGGGAGCTCCTACAATGAGCAGTTCTTC
-	TRBV5-1	TRBJ2-6	few	CASGKNQVSGANVLTF	TGCGCCAGCGGAAAAAATCAGGTCTCTGGGGCCAACGTCCTGACTTTC
TRBD2	TRBV7-6	TRBJ2-2	few	CASSFPGLAGGTTGELFF	TGTGCCAGCAGCTTCCCGGGACTAGCGGGAGGTACCACCGGGGAGCTGTTTTTT
-	TRBV24-1	TRBJ2-2	-	CATSDSGPPNTGKLFF	TGTGCCACCAGTGATTCCGGGCCTCCGAACACCGGGAAGCTGTTTTTT
-	TRBV14	TRBJ2-7	-	CASSPGNSYEQYF	TGTGCCAGCAGCCCCGGGAACTCCTACGAGCAGTACTTC
-	TRBV2	TRBJ2-3	-	CASSSGLRRTDTQYF	TGTGCCAGCAGCTCGGGACTCCGGCGGACAGATACGCAGTATTTT
-	TRBV19	TRBJ2-1	few	CASSTAWNEQFF	TGTGCCAGTAGTACCGCATGGAATGAGCAGTTCTTC
-	TRBV2	TRBJ2-7	few	CASRDENYEQYF	TGTGCCAGCCGGGACGAAAACTACGAGCAGTACTTC
-	TRBV29-1	TRBJ1-2	-	CSVAAGDYGYTF	TGCAGCGTTGCCGCAGGGGACTATGGCTACACCTTC
-	TRBV28	TRBJ2-1	-	CASSPQGRLAWPNNEQFF	TGTGCCAGCAGCCCCCAGGGCCGTCTAGCCTGGCCCAACAATGAGCAGTTCTTC
-	TRBV12-3/TRBV12-4	TRBJ1-6	-	CASSHDNSPLHF	TGTGCCAGCAGTCATGATAATTCACCCCTCCACTTT
-	TRBV18	TRBJ2-3	few	CASSPSKTATDTQYF	TGTGCCAGCTCACCATCAAAAACAGCCACAGATACGCAGTATTTT
-	TRBV5-5	TRBJ2-1	-	CASSSAGTGGYNEQFF	TGTGCCAGCAGCTCGGCCGGGACTGGCGGATACAATGAGCAGTTCTTC
TRBD2	TRBV7-2	TRBJ2-3	many	CASRPAGASTDTQYF	TGTGCCAGCAGACCAGCGGGAGCCAGCACAGATACGCAGTATTTT
TRBD1	TRBV20-1	TRBJ2-7	-	CSAQRQGLSYEQYF	TGCAGTGCCCAGCGACAGGGTCTTTCCTACGAGCAGTACTTC
TRBD1	TRBV6-1	TRBJ2-7	-	CASSPPGQGTPYEQYF	TGTGCCAGCAGTCCTCCGGGACAGGGGACCCCCTACGAGCAGTACTTC
TRBD1	TRBV7-2	TRBJ2-1	-	CASSPRQGLTYNEQFF	TGTGCCAGCAGCCCCCGACAGGGCCTTACCTACAATGAGCAGTTCTTC
-	TRBV20-1	TRBJ1-5	-	CSASETLSDQPQHF	TGCAGTGCCTCCGAGACCCTGTCCGATCAGCCCCAGCATTTT
-	TRBV4-1	TRBJ2-2	few	CASSQMDGAMNTGELFF	TGCGCCAGCAGCCAAATGGACGGAGCCATGAACACCGGGGAGCTGTTTTTT
-	TRBV20-1	TRBJ2-3	many	CSASQTRLAGAQYF	TGCAGTGCTAGCCAGACTAGGCTCGCAGGTGCGCAGTATTTT
-	TRBV20-1	TRBJ1-6	-	CSARTFRDSPLHF	TGCAGTGCTCGGACCTTTCGCGATTCACCCCTCCACTTT
TRBD1	TRBV6-5	TRBJ1-1	few	CASSYGWRGPTEAFF	TGTGCCAGCAGTTACGGTTGGAGGGGGCCCACTGAAGCTTTCTTT
TRBD1	TRBV3-1	TRBJ1-5	-	CASSPTGAQWPQHF	TGTGCCAGCAGCCCAACAGGGGCCCAGTGGCCCCAGCATTTT
-	TRBV28	TRBJ1-2	-	CASTQENNGYTF	TGTGCCAGCACCCAAGAGAACAATGGCTACACCTTC
-	TRBV13	TRBJ1-2	-	CASSLRRGSGYTF	TGTGCCAGCAGCTTACGCAGGGGATCTGGCTACACCTTC
-	TRBV4-3	TRBJ1-1	-	CASSQETWGGAFF	TGCGCCAGCAGCCAAGAGACATGGGGTGGAGCTTTCTTT
TRBD1	TRBV11-2	TRBJ2-2	few	CASSLRQGNTGELFF	TGTGCCAGCAGCTTACGACAGGGTAACACCGGGGAGCTGTTTTTT
-	TRBV7-2	TRBJ2-7	-	CASSFRRQPYEQYF	TGTGCCAGCAGCTTTCGACGACAGCCCTACGAGCAGTACTTC
-	TRBV27	TRBJ1-1	few	CASSFLGLKTEAFF	TGTGCCAGCAGTTTTTTGGGGTTAAAGACTGAAGCTTTCTTT
TRBD2	TRBV6-2/TRBV6-3	TRBJ2-1	-	CASSYPTGRADNEQFF	TGTGCCAGCAGTTACCCCACCGGGAGGGCCGATAATGAGCAGTTCTTC
-	TRBV5-6	TRBJ2-6	few	CASSPLWGSGANVLTF	TGTGCCAGCAGCCCTCTTTGGGGCTCTGGGGCCAACGTCCTGACTTTC
-	TRBV29-1	TRBJ1-5	-	CSVRDWGNQPQHF	TGCAGCGTCCGAGATTGGGGCAATCAGCCCCAGCATTTT
TRBD2	TRBV10-2	TRBJ2-5	few	CASSSAASGVETQYF	TGCGCCAGCAGTTCAGCGGCTAGCGGGGTAGAGACCCAGTACTTC
-	TRBV19	TRBJ2-1	-	CASIGRPYNEQFF	TGTGCCAGTATCGGGAGACCTTACAATGAGCAGTTCTTC
-	TRBV7-2	TRBJ2-3	few	CASSTHDWLSDLYF	TGTGCCAGCAGCACCCACGACTGGCTCTCAGATCTGTATTTT
-	TRBV25-1	TRBJ2-7	-	CASSPQDQGGEQYF	TGTGCCAGCAGTCCCCAGGACCAGGGGGGCGAGCAGTACTTC
TRBD1	TRBV6-5	TRBJ2-7	-	CASSTRGTGEFYF	TGTGCCAGCAGTACCCGGGGGACAGGGGAATTTTACTTC
TRBD1	TRBV20-1	TRBJ1-1	-	CSARGSTGGQNTEAFF	TGCAGTGCTAGAGGTTCGACAGGGGGTCAGAACACTGAAGCTTTCTTT
TRBD2	TRBV7-2	TRBJ2-1	few	CASSFSSSGGHNEQFF	TGTGCCAGCAGCTTTAGCTCGAGCGGGGGCCACAATGAGCAGTTCTTC
-	TRBV5-1	TRBJ2-7	-	CASSRRGASDPEQYF	TGCGCCAGCAGCCGTAGGGGCGCTAGCGACCCCGAGCAGTACTTC